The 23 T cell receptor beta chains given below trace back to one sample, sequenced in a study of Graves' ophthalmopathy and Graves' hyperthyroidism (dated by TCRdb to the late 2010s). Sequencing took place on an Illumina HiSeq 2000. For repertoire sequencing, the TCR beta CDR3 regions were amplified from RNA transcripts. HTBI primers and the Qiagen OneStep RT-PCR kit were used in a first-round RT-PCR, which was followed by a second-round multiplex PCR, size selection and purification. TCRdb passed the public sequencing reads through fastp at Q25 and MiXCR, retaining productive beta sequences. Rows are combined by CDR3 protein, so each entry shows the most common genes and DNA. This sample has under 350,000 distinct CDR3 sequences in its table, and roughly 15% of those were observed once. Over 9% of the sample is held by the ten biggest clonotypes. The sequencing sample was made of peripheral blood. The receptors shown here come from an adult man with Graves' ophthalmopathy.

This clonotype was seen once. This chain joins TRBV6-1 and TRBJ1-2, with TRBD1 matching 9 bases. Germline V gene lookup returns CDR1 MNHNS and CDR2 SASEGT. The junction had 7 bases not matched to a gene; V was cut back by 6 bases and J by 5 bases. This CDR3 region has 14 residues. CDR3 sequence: CASRTGTGLYGYTF. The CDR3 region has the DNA TGTGCCAGCAGAACCGGGACAGGGCTTTATGGCTACACCTTC.

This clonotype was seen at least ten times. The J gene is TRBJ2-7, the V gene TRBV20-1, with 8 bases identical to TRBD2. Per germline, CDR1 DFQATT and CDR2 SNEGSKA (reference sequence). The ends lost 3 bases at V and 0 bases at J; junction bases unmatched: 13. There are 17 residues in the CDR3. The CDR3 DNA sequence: TGCAGTGCTAGTCAGTCTAGCGGGTCGGTAAACTCCTACGAGCAGTACTTC. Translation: CSASQSSGSVNSYEQYF.

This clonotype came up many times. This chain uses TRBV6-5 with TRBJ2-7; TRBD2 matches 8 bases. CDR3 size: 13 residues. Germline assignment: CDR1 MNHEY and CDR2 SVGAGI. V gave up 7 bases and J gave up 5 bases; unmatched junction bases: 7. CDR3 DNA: TGTGCCAGCACTCGGGGGGGCATCGACGAGCAGTACTTC. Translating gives CASTRGGIDEQYF.

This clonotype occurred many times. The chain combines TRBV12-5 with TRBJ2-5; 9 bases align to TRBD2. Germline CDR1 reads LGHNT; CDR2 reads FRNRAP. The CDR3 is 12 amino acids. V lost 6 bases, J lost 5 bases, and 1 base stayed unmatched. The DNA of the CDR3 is TGTGCTAGTGGAGCGGGAGGTGAGACCCAGTACTTC. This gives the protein CASGAGGETQYF.

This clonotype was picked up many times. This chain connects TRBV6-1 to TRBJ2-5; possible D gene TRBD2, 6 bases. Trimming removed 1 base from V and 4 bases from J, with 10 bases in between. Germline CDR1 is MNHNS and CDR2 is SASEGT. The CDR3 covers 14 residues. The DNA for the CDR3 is TGTGCCAGCAGTGAAGGCGGGGTCGTAGAGACCCAGTACTTC. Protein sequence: CASSEGGVVETQYF.

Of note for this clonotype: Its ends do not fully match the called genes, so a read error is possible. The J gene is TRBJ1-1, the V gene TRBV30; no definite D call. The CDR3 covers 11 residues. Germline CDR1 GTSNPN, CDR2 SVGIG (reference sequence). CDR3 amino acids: CALGMNTEAYF. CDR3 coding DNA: TGTGCCTTGGGGATGAACACTGAAGCTTACTTT. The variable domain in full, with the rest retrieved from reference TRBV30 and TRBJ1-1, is SQTIHQWPATLVQPVGSPLSLECTVEGTSNPNLYWYRQAAGRGLQLLFYSVGIGQISSEVPQNLSASRPQDRQFILSSKKLLLSDSGFYLCALGMNTEAYFGQGTRLTVV.

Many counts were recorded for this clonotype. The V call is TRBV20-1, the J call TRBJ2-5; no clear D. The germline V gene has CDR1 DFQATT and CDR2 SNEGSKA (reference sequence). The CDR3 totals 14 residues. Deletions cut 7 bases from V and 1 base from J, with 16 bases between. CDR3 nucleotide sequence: TGCAGTGTCACCCTAGATACAGTCCAAGAGACCCAGTACTTC. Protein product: CSVTLDTVQETQYF.

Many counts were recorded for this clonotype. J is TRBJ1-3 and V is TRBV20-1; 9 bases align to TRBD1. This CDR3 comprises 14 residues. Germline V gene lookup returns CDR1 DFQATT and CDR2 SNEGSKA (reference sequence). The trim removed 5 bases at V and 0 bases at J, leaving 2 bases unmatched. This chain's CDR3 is CSAETGGSGNTIYF. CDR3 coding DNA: TGCAGTGCTGAGACAGGGGGCTCTGGAAACACCATATATTTT.

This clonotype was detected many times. DNA of the CDR3: TGCAGTGCTAGAGACAGGGTGGACACTGAAGCTTTCTTT. This codes for CSARDRVDTEAFF. V usage is TRBV20-1 and J usage is TRBJ1-1, with D possibly being TRBD1 (5 bases). This CDR3 has 13 amino acids. In germline, CDR1 is DFQATT, CDR2 SNEGSKA (reference sequence). Trimming shortened V by 0 bases and J by 3 bases, and 8 bases separated the two germline ends.

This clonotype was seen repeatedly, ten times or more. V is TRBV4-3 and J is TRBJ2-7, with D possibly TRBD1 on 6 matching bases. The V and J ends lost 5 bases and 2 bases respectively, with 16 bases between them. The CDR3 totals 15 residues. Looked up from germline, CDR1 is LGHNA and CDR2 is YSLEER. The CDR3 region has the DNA TGCGCCAGCAGCGAGGGAGAACAGGGCCCCTACGAGCAGTACTTC. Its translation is CASSEGEQGPYEQYF.

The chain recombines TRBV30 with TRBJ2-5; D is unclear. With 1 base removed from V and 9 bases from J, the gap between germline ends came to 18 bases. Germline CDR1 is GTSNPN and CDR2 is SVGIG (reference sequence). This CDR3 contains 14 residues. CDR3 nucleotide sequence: TGTGCCTGGAGTGGGGCTAACCACCTTCTGGCCCAGTACTTC. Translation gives CAWSGANHLLAQYF.

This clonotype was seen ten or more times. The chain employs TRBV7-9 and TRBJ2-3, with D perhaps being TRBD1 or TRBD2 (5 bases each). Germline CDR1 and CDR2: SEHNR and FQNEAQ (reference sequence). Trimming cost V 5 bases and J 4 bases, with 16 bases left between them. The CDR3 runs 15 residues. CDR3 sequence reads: CASSPRGVTADTQYF. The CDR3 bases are TGTGCCAGCAGCCCCCGAGGGGTGACGGCAGATACGCAGTATTTT.

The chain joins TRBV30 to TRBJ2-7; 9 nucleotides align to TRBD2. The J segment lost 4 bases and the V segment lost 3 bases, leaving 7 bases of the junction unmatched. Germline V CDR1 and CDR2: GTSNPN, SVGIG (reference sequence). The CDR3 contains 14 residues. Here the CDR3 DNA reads TGTGCCTGGAGGGAGGCGGGGGGGCTATACGAGCAGTACTTC. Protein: CAWREAGGLYEQYF.

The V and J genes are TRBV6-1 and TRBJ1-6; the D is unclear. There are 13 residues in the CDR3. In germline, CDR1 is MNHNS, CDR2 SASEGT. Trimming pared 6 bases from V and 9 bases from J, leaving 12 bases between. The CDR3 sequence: CASRESALSPLHF. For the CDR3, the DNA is TGTGCCAGCAGAGAATCGGCCCTTTCACCCCTCCACTTT.

As DNA, the CDR3 is TGTGCCAGCAGTTTTGGACAGGGTGGTAATTCACCCCTCCACTTT. Its translation: CASSFGQGGNSPLHF. The chain has TRBV6-5 and TRBJ1-6; TRBD1 matches 8 bases. Looked up from germline, CDR1 is MNHEY and CDR2 is SVGAGI. Losses at the gene ends were 4 bases for V and 6 bases for J; bases not matched to a gene: 5. This CDR3 comprises 15 residues.

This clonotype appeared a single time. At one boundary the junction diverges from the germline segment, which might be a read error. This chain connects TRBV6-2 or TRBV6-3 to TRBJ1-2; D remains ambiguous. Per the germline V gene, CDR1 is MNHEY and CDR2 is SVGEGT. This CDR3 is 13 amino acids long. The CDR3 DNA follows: TGTGCCAGCAGAAACGGCGCGTCGGATGGCTACAACTTC. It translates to CASRNGASDGYNF.

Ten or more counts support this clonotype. The CDR3 DNA sequence: TGTGCCAGCAGCAAACTTGGGGGCGAGACCCAGTACTTC. It specifies CASSKLGGETQYF. The chain recombines TRBV2 with TRBJ2-5; possibly TRBD1 for D (6 bases). This CDR3 has 13 amino acids. The germline V and J ends were trimmed by 6 bases and 5 bases, with 13 bases remaining between them. CDR1 is SNHLY, CDR2 FYNNEI, per germline. The entire variable domain, with the rest obtained from reference TRBV2 and TRBJ2-5, is as follows: EPEVTQTPSHQVTQMGQEVILRCVPISNHLYFYWYRQILGQKVEFLVSFYNNEISEKSEIFDDQFSVERPDGSNFTLKIRSTKLEDSAMYFCASSKLGGETQYFGPGTRLLVL.

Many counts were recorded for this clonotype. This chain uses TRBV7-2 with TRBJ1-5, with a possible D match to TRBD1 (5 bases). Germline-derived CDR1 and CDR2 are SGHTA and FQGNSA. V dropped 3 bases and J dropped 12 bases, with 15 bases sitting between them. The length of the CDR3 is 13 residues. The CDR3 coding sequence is TGTGCCAGCAGCTTTTCACCGGGACCCTTCCAGCATTTT. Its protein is CASSFSPGPFQHF.

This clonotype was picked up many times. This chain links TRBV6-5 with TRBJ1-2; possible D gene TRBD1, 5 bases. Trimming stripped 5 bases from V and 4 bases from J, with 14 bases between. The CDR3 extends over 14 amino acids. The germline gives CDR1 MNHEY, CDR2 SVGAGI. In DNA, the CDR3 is TGTGCCAGCAGTCCCCCGGCCAGGGCCTATGGCTACACCTTC. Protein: CASSPPARAYGYTF.

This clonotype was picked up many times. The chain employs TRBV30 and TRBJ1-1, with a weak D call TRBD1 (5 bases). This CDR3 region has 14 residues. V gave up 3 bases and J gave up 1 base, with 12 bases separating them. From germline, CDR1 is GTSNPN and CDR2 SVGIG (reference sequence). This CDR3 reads CAWRAGLGNTEAFF. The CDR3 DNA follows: TGTGCCTGGAGAGCAGGGTTGGGGAACACTGAAGCTTTCTTT.

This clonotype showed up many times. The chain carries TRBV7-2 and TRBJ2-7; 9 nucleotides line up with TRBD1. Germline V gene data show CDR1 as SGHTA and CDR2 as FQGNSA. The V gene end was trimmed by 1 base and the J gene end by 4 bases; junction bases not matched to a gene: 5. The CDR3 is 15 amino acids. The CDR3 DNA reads TGTGCCAGCAGCTTAGGGGGGACAGGGACATACGAGCAGTACTTC. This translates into CASSLGGTGTYEQYF.

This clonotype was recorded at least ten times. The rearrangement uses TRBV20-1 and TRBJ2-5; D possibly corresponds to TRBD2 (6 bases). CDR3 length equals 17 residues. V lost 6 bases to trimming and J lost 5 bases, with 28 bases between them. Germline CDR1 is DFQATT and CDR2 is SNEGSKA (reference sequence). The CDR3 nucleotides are TGCAGTGCCACCACCCTCTGGGGACTCCCGCAAGGGGAGACCCAGTACTTC. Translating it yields CSATTLWGLPQGETQYF.

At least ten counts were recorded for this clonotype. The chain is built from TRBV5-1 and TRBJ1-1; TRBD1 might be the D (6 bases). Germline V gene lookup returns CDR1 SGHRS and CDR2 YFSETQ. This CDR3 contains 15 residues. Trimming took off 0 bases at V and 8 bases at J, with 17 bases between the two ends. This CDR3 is CASSLDGRGGEEAFF. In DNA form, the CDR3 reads TGCGCCAGCAGCTTGGATGGCAGGGGCGGGGAGGAAGCTTTCTTT.